A single sample gave rise to the 29 T cell receptor beta chains below, sequenced in a study of blood T cells in healthy people across ages. Primers used in a second PCR of about 7 to 12 cycles were a sample-barcoded 5' primer and a J-beta primer mix. TCRdb analysed the 5' RACE reads with MiXCR anew, one entry per CDR3 protein. Here the sample spans 750,000 or so distinct CDR3 sequences, approximately 25% being singletons. Another study also made use of these data, one on T cells of mothers and their children.

The sample was blood. The receptors here all came from a boy between 5 and 17 years old in good health.

This clonotype was observed a few times. The gene calls are TRBV7-3 and TRBJ2-1; no clear D. This CDR3 is 15 amino acids long. Germline loops: CDR1 SGHTA, CDR2 FQGTGA. V shed 4 bases and J shed 10 bases, with 20 bases lying between them. The CDR3, as DNA: TGTGCCAGCAGCTCTATTAAGGCGGCTTGGTCGGAGCAGTTCTTC. Amino acid sequence: CASSSIKAAWSEQFF.

The chain couples TRBV7-2 to TRBJ2-7; D may be TRBD2 (5 bases). V shed 2 bases and J shed 3 bases, with 8 bases lying between them. CDR3 length: 13 residues. CDR1 and CDR2 (germline): SGHTA, FQGNSA. The CDR3 nucleotides are TGTGCCAGCAGCTTAATACGGGACTACGAGCAGTACTTC. Translating it yields CASSLIRDYEQYF.

The chain couples TRBV7-2 to TRBJ2-3, with D unclear. This CDR3 has 14 residues. Between the trimmed V and J ends, which lost 7 bases and 0 bases, there was a span of 11 bases. Germline CDR1 is SGHTA and CDR2 is FQGNSA. The DNA of the CDR3 is TGTGCCAGCACCATCTCTACTAGCACAGATACGCAGTATTTT. This codes for CASTISTSTDTQYF.

The V gene is TRBV5-4, the J gene TRBJ2-1; D is perhaps TRBD2 (6 bases). Germline loops: CDR1 SGHNT, CDR2 YYREEE (reference sequence). V was pared by 1 base and J by 6 bases, with 17 bases between. The CDR3 is made up of 16 amino acids. CDR3 region: CASSLPGGSGGNEQFF. In nucleotides, the CDR3 is TGTGCCAGCAGCTTGCCTGGGGGGAGCGGTGGCAATGAGCAGTTCTTC.

This clonotype was detected a few times. The rearrangement joins TRBV15 to TRBJ2-5; 8 nucleotides agree with TRBD1. The CDR3 length is 15 residues. The germline V gene encodes CDR1 LNHNV and CDR2 YYDKDF (reference sequence). Unmatched junction bases numbered 13, after V lost 5 bases and J lost 8 bases. The CDR3 bases are TGTGCCACCAGCCACCTATCGGGACCAGGGGGCACCCAGTACTTC. Its protein is CATSHLSGPGGTQYF.

The table lists this clonotype with a few counts. The CDR3 is CAISDRSANTGELFF. The CDR3 region has the DNA TGTGCCATCAGTGATAGGTCCGCGAACACCGGGGAGCTGTTTTTT. This chain connects TRBV10-3 to TRBJ2-2, with D unresolved. The CDR3 length is 15 residues. Trimming removed 3 bases at V and 0 bases at J, with 8 bases between. Germline V gene sequence: CDR1 ENHRY, CDR2 SYGVKD.

Worth noting for this clonotype: The germline gene is not matched at one end of the junction; a read error may be the cause. The chain carries TRBV5-1 and TRBJ2-5; D is unresolved. CDR1 is SGHRS, CDR2 YFSETQ, per germline. The CDR3 has 14 amino acids. CDR3 nucleotides: TGCGCAAGCAACCCCAGAGAGTTTCAAGAGACCCAGTACTTC. Its protein is CASNPREFQETQYF.

This clonotype has just a few counts. The chain links TRBV5-8 to TRBJ2-1; 12 nucleotides line up with TRBD1. Losses at the gene ends were 0 bases for V and 12 bases for J; bases not matched to a gene: 10. CDR1 and CDR2 from the germline V gene are SGHTS and YDEGEE. This CDR3 is 16 amino acids long. This chain's CDR3 is CASSLELGQGARGQFF. CDR3 nucleotide sequence: TGTGCCAGCAGCTTGGAGTTGGGACAGGGGGCACGTGGGCAGTTCTTC.

This clonotype appeared a few times. Being one base from a much bigger clone, this may be a read error. The CDR3 nucleotides read TGTGCCAGCAGCTCCGGGACAAATGAAGAACTGTTTTTT. Translated, it gives CASSSGTNEELFF. This rearrangement joins TRBV7-2 to TRBJ1-4; a weak D match, TRBD1 (6 bases). The germline gives CDR1 SGHTA, CDR2 FQGNSA. The CDR3 has 13 residues.

The chain has TRBV4-2 and TRBJ1-1, with a weak D call TRBD1 (5 bases). The germline V gene has CDR1 LGHNA and CDR2 YNFKEQ. The CDR3 runs 14 residues. V lost 0 bases and J lost 5, with 10 bases in between. CDR3 sequence (DNA): TGTGCCAGCAGCCAAGATTCTCGGGGGACTGAAGCTTTCTTT. Residues: CASSQDSRGTEAFF.

This clonotype came up many times. The gene calls are TRBV7-3 and TRBJ2-3, with TRBD1 matching over 7 bases. The V gene's germline CDR1 is SGHTA and CDR2 FQGTGA. The CDR3 loop spans 15 amino acids. The ends lost 2 bases at V and 3 bases at J; junction bases unmatched: 5. The CDR3 sequence is CASSLRPGGTDTQYF. The CDR3 DNA reads as TGTGCCAGCAGCTTACGGCCAGGGGGAACAGATACGCAGTATTTT.

CDR3 in amino acids: CASRPLKGITSGNTIYF. CDR3 coding DNA: TGTGCCAGTAGGCCATTAAAGGGAATTACCTCTGGAAACACCATATATTTT. The J gene is TRBJ1-3, the V gene TRBV19, with D uncertain. The germline gives CDR1 LNHDA, CDR2 SQIVND (reference sequence). Deletions cut 6 bases from V and 0 bases from J, with 18 bases between. There are 17 residues in the CDR3.

This chain connects TRBV7-9 to TRBJ2-5; 9 bases map to TRBD2. J gave up 3 bases and V 4 bases, and 6 bases lay outside the gene matches. The CDR3 is 15 residues long. CDR1 SEHNR and CDR2 FQNEAQ come from the germline V gene (reference sequence). The CDR3 sequence: CASSSSGGLEETQYF. The CDR3 bases are TGTGCCAGCAGCTCCAGCGGGGGGCTGGAAGAGACCCAGTACTTC.

The rearrangement joins TRBV12-3 or TRBV12-4 to TRBJ2-5; D is tentatively TRBD1 or TRBD2 (5 bases each). The CDR3 is 13 amino acids. V was trimmed by 5 bases and J by 5 bases, leaving 12 bases between them. The CDR3 DNA follows: TGTGCCAGCAGTCTCCTAGGGACGGAGACCCAGTACTTC. This gives the protein CASSLLGTETQYF.

The chain has TRBV28 and TRBJ1-2, with unresolved D. CDR1 is MDHEN and CDR2 is SYDVKM in the germline V gene. V was trimmed by 2 bases and J by 8 bases, leaving 12 bases between them. CDR3 length: 13 residues. The chain's CDR3 is CASSLEGVWGYTF. In DNA form, the CDR3 reads TGTGCCAGCAGTTTAGAAGGCGTCTGGGGCTACACCTTC.

This clonotype came up a few times. V usage is TRBV7-9 and J usage is TRBJ2-1; tentatively, D is TRBD1 (5 bases). Looked up from germline, CDR1 is SEHNR and CDR2 is FQNEAQ (reference sequence). V was clipped by 1 base and J by 9 bases, with 16 bases between them. The CDR3 extends over 15 amino acids. The CDR3 here is CASSLDDSLGAEQFF. CDR3 sequence (DNA): TGTGCCAGCAGCTTAGATGACTCTCTAGGGGCTGAGCAGTTCTTC.

This clonotype was seen only a few times. Relative to the germline gene, one junction end is altered; a read error may explain this. This chain uses TRBV6-1 with TRBJ2-3, with 9 bases that match TRBD1. Looked up from germline, CDR1 is MNHNS and CDR2 is SASEGT. The CDR3 totals 15 residues. The CDR3 DNA sequence: TGTGCCAGCAGTCCCCTTGGACAGGGGAAAGATGCGCAGTATTTT. Protein sequence: CASSPLGQGKDAQYF.

The chain is built from TRBV19 and TRBJ1-5, with TRBD1 matching 7 bases. Germline CDR1 is LNHDA and CDR2 is SQIVND (reference sequence). CDR3 length: 15 amino acids. V dropped 5 bases and J dropped 4; count of bases not matched to a gene: 8. CDR3: CASSVLGQANQPQHF. The CDR3 DNA is TGTGCCAGTAGTGTACTTGGACAGGCTAATCAGCCCCAGCATTTT.

This chain uses TRBV29-1 with TRBJ2-2; D perhaps matches TRBD1 (5 bases). The CDR3 covers 12 residues. Trimming removed 6 bases from V and 2 bases from J, with 7 bases in between. CDR1 is SQVTM, CDR2 ANQGSEA, per germline. The CDR3 region has the DNA TGCAGCGTGACAGAAAACACCGGGGAGCTGTTTTTT. Translation gives CSVTENTGELFF.

This clonotype was counted only a few times. V usage is TRBV28 and J usage is TRBJ2-1; 8 positions agree with TRBD2. Germline V gene data show CDR1 as MDHEN and CDR2 as SYDVKM. V lost 4 bases and J lost 1; bases outside the gene matches: 3. The CDR3 loop spans 15 amino acids. The CDR3: CASSSVAGSYNEQFF. CDR3 nucleotides: TGTGCCAGCAGTTCAGTAGCGGGATCCTACAATGAGCAGTTCTTC.

V is TRBV20-1 and J is TRBJ2-4; D remains unclear. Trimming removed 5 bases from V and 6 bases from J, with 11 bases in between. Per germline, CDR1 DFQATT and CDR2 SNEGSKA (reference sequence). The CDR3 has 12 amino acids. CDR3 DNA: TGCAGTGCTGGTCCCACGATAAACATTCAGTACTTC. As protein: CSAGPTINIQYF.

The chain combines TRBV2 with TRBJ2-5; D might be TRBD1 or TRBD2, each matching 5 bases. The germline V gene has CDR1 SNHLY and CDR2 FYNNEI. The CDR3 runs to 16 residues. The V gene lost 6 bases and the J gene lost 5 bases, with 22 bases spanning the gap. The CDR3 coding sequence is TGTGCCAGCAGCCCACCGGTGGGGGTGAGATCTGAGACCCAGTACTTC. This codes for CASSPPVGVRSETQYF.

The J gene is TRBJ2-5, the V gene TRBV20-1, with 8 bases lining up with TRBD2. With the DNA end fitting TRBJ2-7 better, the J assignment may be wrong. Per germline, CDR1 DFQATT and CDR2 SNEGSKA (reference sequence). The CDR3 length is 13 residues. The CDR3 protein is CSASGRAPYEQYF. The CDR3 region has the DNA TGCAGTGCTAGCGGGAGGGCCCCCTACGAGCAGTACTTC.

The CDR3 DNA is TGCAGTGCTAGAGATCCAGCGGGGATCTTCTCCTACAATGAGCAGTTCTTC. Protein sequence: CSARDPAGIFSYNEQFF. The genes are TRBV20-1 and TRBJ2-1; TRBD2 aligns across 7 bases. Unmatched junction bases numbered 8, after V lost 0 bases and J lost 0 bases. CDR1 is DFQATT, CDR2 SNEGSKA, per germline (reference sequence). There are 17 residues in the CDR3.

The genes are TRBV4-3 and TRBJ1-2; possible D gene TRBD1, 5 bases. Trimming stripped 3 bases from V and 4 bases from J, with 9 bases between. Germline CDR1 LGHNA, CDR2 YSLEER. The CDR3 sequence is 13 residues long. CDR3 bases: TGCGCCAGCAGCCAGGGGGTTTCCTATGGCTACACCTTC. Its translation is CASSQGVSYGYTF.

This sequence joins TRBV5-6 and TRBJ2-5; maybe TRBD2 (6 bases). The V gene lost 0 bases and the J gene lost 3 bases, with 12 bases spanning the gap. The CDR3 runs to 15 residues. Germline loops: CDR1 SGHDT, CDR2 YYEEEE. The CDR3 is CASSLAPGGEETQYF. The CDR3 region has the DNA TGTGCCAGCAGCTTGGCCCCCGGGGGAGAAGAGACCCAGTACTTC.

The table lists this clonotype with a few counts. V gene TRBV20-1 combines with J gene TRBJ2-7; D might be TRBD1 (6 bases). The germline CDR1 and CDR2 sequences are DFQATT and SNEGSKA (reference sequence). CDR3 length: 13 residues. V was trimmed by 5 bases and J by 4 bases, leaving 15 bases between them. CDR3 in amino acids: CSASRQVSYEQYF. For the CDR3, the DNA is TGCAGTGCTTCTCGACAGGTTTCGTACGAGCAGTACTTC.

The chain couples TRBV7-2 to TRBJ2-7; 7 positions match TRBD2. Germline V gene lookup returns CDR1 SGHTA and CDR2 FQGNSA. J was trimmed by 5 bases and V by 2 bases; bases with no gene match: 3. The CDR3 totals 13 residues. Here the CDR3 DNA reads TGTGCCAGCAGCTTAAGCGGGATCAACGAGCAGTACTTC. Its protein product is CASSLSGINEQYF.

The chain links TRBV5-1 to TRBJ2-5; 9 bases agree with TRBD2. The germline gives CDR1 SGHRS, CDR2 YFSETQ. The CDR3 sequence is 14 residues long. V trimming: 0 bases; J trimming: 5 bases; junction bases outside the gene matches: 2. CDR3 sequence: CASSLDGLAETQYF. The CDR3 DNA sequence: TGCGCCAGCAGCTTGGATGGACTAGCGGAGACCCAGTACTTC.